This T cell receptor (beta chain) came from a study of blood T cell repertoires in COVID-19. In the study overall: Whether acute or convalescent, the COVID-19 samples came from the United States, Italy and Spain. In each case, the material was cDNA or gDNA derived from T cells, B-cell-depleted T cells, or PBMCs.

Regarding this clone: A read error may account for a junction end that differs from germline.

Germline CDR1 is SSHAT and CDR2 is FNYEAQ (reference sequence). The CDR3 sequence is 17 residues long. Methods used by the authors: The assay estimated nucleated cells by amplifying reference gene primers. Sequencing used immunoSEQ multiplex PCR; TCRdb keeps in-frame clones, though not all of them. V and J calls and clone size are given by that table; D and trimming were obtained from the DNA. The sample lists some 150,000 clones, 70% to 90% occurring once. The clonotype was recovered from an older woman with acute or convalescent COVID-19. This chain links TRBV7-7 with TRBJ2-5; 14 positions agree with TRBD2. Sequencing used peripheral blood. CDR3 bases: TGTGCTAGCAGCTTAGCGCCTTGGACTAGCGGGGGGGAGACCCAGTACTTC. Translating it yields CASSLAPWTSGGETQYF. Looking up the rest from reference TRBV7-7 and TRBJ2-5 gives the full variable domain: GAGVSQSPRYKVTKRGQDVTLRCDPISSHATLYWYQQALGQGPEFLTYFNYEAQPDKSGLPSDRFSAERPEGSISTLTIQRTEQRDSAMYRCASSLAPWTSGGETQYFGPGTRLLVL.